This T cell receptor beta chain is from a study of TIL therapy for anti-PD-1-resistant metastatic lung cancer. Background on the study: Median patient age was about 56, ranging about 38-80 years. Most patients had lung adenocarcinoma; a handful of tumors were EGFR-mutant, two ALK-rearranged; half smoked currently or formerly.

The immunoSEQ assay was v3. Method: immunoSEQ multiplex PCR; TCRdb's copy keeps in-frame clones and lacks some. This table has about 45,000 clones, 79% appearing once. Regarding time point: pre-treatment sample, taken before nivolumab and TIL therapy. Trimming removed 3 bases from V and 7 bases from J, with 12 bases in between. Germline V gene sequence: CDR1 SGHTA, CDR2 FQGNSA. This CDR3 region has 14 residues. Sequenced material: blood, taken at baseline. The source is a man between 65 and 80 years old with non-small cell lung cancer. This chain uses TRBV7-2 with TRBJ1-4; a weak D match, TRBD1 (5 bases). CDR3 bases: TGTGCCAGCAGCTTCCAGGGAGGAGGTGAAAAACTGTTTTTT. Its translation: CASSFQGGGEKLFF. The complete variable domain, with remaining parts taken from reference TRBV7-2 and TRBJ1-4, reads GAGVSQSPSNKVTEKGKDVELRCDPISGHTALYWYRQSLGQGLEFLIYFQGNSAPDKSGLPSDRFSAERTGGSVSTLTIQRTQQEDSAVYLCASSFQGGGEKLFFGSGTQLSVL.